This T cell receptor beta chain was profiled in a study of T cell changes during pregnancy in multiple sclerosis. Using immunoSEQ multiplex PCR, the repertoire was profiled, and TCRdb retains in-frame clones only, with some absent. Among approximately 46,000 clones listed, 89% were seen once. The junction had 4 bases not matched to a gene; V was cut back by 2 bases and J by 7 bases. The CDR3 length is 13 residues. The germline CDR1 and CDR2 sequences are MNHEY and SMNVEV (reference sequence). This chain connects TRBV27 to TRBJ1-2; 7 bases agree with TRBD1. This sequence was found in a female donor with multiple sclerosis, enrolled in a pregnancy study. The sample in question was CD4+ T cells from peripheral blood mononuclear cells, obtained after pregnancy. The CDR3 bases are TGTGCCAGCAGTTTAGGGACAGCTGGTGGCTACACCTTC. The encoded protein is CASSLGTAGGYTF.